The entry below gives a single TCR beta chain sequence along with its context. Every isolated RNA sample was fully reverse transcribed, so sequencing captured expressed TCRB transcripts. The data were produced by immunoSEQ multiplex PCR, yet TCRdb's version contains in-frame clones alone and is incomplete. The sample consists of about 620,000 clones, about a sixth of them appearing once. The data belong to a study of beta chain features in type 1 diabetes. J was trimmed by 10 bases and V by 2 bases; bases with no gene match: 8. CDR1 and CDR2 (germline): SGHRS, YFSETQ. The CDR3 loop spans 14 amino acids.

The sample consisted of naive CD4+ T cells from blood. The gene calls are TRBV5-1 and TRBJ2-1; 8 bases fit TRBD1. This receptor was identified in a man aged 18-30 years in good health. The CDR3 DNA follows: TGCGCCAGCAGCTTACGGGCAGGGGGCGTAGAGCAGTTCTTC. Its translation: CASSLRAGGVEQFF. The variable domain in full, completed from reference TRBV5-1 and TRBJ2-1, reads KAGVTQTPRYLIKTRGQQVTLSCSPISGHRSVSWYQQTPGQGLQFLFEYFSETQRNKGNFPGRFSGRQFSNSRSEMNVSTLELGDSALYLCASSLRAGGVEQFFGPGTRLTVL.